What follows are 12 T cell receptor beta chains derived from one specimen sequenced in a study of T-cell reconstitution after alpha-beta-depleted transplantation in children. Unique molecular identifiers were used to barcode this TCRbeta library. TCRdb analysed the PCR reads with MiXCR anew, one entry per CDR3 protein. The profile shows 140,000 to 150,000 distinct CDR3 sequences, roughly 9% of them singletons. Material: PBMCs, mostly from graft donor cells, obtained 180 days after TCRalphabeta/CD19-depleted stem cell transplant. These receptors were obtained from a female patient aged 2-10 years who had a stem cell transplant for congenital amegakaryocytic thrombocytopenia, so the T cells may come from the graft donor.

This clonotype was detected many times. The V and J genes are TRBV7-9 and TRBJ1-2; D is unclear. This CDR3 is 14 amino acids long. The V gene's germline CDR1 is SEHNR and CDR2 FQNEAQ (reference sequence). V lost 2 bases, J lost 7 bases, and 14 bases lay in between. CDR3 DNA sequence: TGTGCCAGCAGCTTAAAAGACCTGTTCCGTGGCTACACCTTC. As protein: CASSLKDLFRGYTF. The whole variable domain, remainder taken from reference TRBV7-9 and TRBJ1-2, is DTGVSQNPRHKITKRGQNVTFRCDPISEHNRLYWYRQTLGQGPEFLTYFQNEAQLEKSRLLSDRFSAERPKGSFSTLEIQRTEQGDSAMYLCASSLKDLFRGYTFGSGTRLTVV.

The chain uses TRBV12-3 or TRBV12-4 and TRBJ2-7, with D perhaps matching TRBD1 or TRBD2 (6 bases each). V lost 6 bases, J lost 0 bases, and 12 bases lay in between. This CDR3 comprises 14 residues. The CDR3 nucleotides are TGTGCCAGCAGCGGAGGGGGGTTCTCCTACGAGCAGTACTTC. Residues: CASSGGGFSYEQYF.

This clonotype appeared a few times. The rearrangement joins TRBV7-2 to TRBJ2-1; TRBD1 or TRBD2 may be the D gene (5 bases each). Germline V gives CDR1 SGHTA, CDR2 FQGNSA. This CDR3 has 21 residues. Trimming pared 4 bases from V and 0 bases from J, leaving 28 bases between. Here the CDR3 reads CASSSLGARVGLRPSYNEQFF. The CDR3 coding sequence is TGTGCCAGCAGCTCCCTCGGGGCCCGGGTGGGGCTCCGGCCCTCCTACAATGAGCAGTTCTTC.

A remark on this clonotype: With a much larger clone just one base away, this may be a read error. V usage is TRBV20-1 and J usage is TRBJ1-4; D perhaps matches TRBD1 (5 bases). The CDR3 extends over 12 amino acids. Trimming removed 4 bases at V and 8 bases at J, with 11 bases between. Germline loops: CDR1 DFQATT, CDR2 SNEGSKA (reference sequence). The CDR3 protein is CSAKRDDEKLFF. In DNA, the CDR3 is TGCAGTGCTAAGAGGGACGACGAAAAACTGTTTTTT.

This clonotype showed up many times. CDR3 nucleotides: TGTGCCAGCAGCTTAAACAGGGAGGACTATGGCTACACCTTC. It encodes CASSLNREDYGYTF. The V and J genes are TRBV7-3 and TRBJ1-2; D is perhaps TRBD1 (6 bases). V was clipped by 1 base and J by 3 bases, with 9 bases between them. Germline V CDR1 and CDR2: SGHTA, FQGTGA. This CDR3 is 14 amino acids long. The full variable domain, in which reference TRBV7-3 and TRBJ1-2 provide the parts outside the CDR3, is GAGVSQTPSNKVTEKGKYVELRCDPISGHTALYWYRQSLGQGPEFLIYFQGTGAADDSGLPNDRFFAVRPEGSVSTLKIQRTERGDSAVYLCASSLNREDYGYTFGSGTRLTVV.

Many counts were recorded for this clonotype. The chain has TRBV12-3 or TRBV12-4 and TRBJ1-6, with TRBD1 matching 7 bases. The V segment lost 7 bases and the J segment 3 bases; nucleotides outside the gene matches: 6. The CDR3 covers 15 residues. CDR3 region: CASKTGVYYNSPLHF. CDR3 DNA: TGTGCCAGCAAAACAGGGGTATACTATAATTCACCCCTCCACTTT.

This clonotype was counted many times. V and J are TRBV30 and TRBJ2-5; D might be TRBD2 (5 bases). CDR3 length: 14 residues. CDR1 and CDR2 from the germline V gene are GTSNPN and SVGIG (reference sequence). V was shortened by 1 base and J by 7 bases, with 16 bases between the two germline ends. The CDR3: CAWSGGARKGTQYF. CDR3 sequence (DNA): TGTGCCTGGAGTGGGGGAGCCCGTAAAGGGACCCAGTACTTC.

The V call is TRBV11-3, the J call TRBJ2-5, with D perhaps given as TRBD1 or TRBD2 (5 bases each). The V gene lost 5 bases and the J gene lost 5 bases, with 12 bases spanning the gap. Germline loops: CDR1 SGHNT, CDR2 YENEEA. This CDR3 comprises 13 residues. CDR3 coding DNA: TGTGCCAGCAGCCGCCGTTGGGGGGAGACCCAGTACTTC. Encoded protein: CASSRRWGETQYF.

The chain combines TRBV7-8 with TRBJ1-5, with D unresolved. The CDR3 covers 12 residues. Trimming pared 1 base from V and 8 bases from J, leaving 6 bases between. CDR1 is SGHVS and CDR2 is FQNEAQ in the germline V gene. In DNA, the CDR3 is TGTGCCAGCAGCTTAGACCCGAAGCCCCAGCATTTT. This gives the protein CASSLDPKPQHF. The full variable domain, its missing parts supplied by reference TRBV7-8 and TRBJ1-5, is GAGVSQSPRYKVAKRGQDVALRCDPISGHVSLFWYQQALGQGPEFLTYFQNEAQLDKSGLPSDRFFAERPEGSVSTLKIQRTQQEDSAVYLCASSLDPKPQHFGDGTRLSIL.

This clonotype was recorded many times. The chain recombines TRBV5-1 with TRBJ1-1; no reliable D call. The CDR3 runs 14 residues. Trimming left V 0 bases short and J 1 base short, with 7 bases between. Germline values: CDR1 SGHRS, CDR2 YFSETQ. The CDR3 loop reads CASSLVGANTEAFF. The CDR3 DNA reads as TGCGCCAGCAGCTTGGTAGGAGCGAACACTGAAGCTTTCTTT.

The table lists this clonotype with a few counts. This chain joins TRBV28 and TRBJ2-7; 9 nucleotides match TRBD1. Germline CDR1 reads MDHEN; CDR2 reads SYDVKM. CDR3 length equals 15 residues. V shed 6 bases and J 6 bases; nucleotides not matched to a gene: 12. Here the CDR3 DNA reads TGTGCCAGCAGACCTCCGGGACAGGGTTGGGCCGAGCAGTACTTC. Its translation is CASRPPGQGWAEQYF.

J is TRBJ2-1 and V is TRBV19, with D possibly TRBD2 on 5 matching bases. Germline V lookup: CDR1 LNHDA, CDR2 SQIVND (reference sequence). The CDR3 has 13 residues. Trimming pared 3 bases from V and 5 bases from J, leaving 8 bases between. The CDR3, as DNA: TGTGCCAGTAGTATTGGGAGTAACAATGAGCAGTTCTTC. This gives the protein CASSIGSNNEQFF. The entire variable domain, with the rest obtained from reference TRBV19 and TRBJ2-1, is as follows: DGGITQSPKYLFRKEGQNVTLSCEQNLNHDAMYWYRQDPGQGLRLIYYSQIVNDFQKGDIAEGYSVSREKKESFPLTVTSAQKNPTAFYLCASSIGSNNEQFFGPGTRLTVL.